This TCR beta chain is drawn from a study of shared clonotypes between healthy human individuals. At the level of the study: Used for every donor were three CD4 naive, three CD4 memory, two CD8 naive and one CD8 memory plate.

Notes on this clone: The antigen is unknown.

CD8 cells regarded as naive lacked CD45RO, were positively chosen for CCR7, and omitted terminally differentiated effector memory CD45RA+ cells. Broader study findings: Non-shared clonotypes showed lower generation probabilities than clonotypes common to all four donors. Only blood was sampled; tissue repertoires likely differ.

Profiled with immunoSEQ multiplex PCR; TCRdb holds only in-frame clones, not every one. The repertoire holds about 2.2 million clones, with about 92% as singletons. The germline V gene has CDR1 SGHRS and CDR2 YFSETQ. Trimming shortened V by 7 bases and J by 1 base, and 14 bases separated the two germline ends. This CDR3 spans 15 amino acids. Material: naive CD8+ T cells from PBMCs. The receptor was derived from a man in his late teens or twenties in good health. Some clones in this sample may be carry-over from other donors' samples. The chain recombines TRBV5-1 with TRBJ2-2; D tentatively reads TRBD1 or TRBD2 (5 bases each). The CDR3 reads CASVMGRGNTGELFF. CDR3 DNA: TGCGCCAGCGTCATGGGACGGGGGAACACCGGGGAGCTGTTTTTT.